This TCR beta chain was documented in a study of T cells in localized non-small cell lung cancer. Whole-study findings and limits: Heterogeneity cannot be ruled out, as sequencing used one tumor region only. A median of about 60 of the top 100 tumor clones appeared in adjacent lung, which was paired and uninvolved. Peak T cell clonality was found in uninvolved adjacent lung, exceeding tumor. Greater T cell density in blood accompanied longer overall survival.

Trimming removed 6 bases from V and 6 bases from J, with 8 bases in between. The V gene's germline CDR1 is LGHNA and CDR2 YNFKEQ. The CDR3 is 11 residues long. This table comes from immunoSEQ multiplex PCR, and its TCRdb copy is limited to in-frame clones, with some not included. The sample consists of approximately 64,000 clones, 85% to 90% of them appearing once. Note on this clone: No antigen is known for it.

The chain employs TRBV4-2 and TRBJ1-1; no firm D call. Material: peripheral blood, obtained before any cancer treatment. This clonotype was sampled from a woman aged 35 to 70 with stage I lung adenocarcinoma. Here the CDR3 reads CASSGSPEAFF. Written as DNA, the CDR3 is TGTGCCAGCAGTGGATCACCTGAAGCTTTCTTT.